Listed below are T cell receptor beta chains from one sample, sequenced in a study of CD8 T cells in ankylosing spondylitis. TCRdb independently ran MiXCR on the 5' RACE reads; one entry per CDR3 protein. Counted here are more than 60,000 distinct CDR3 sequences, roughly 6.1% occurring once; the ten biggest clones make up around 5%. Sequenced material: synovial fluid, either unsorted or a sorted T cell fraction (not recorded which). Source of these receptors: a male donor with ankylosing spondylitis. The conserved cysteine and the conserved F or W are not part of the CDR3 here. The size of a clone is reported for some rows only, either as once, few or many, or as a class for expanded clones.

few	TRBV6-5	TRBJ2-5	ASSYGRQETQY
many	TRBV2	TRBJ2-2	ASSRTGYTGELF
few	TRBV20-1	TRBJ1-2	SANLLGGDSTYGYT
many	TRBV5-4	TRBJ2-1	ASSSPQGSGSGYEQF
many	TRBV20-1	TRBJ2-3	SALRQGLTDTQY
NA	TRBV10-2	TRBJ2-2	ASSLQGGANTGELF
NA	TRBV11-1	TRBJ2-3	ASSSQIGIRTDTQY
many	TRBV4-1	TRBJ2-3	ASSIGGAGGGDTQY
once	TRBV28	TRBJ1-6	ASGRPGVGNSPLH
NA	TRBV18	TRBJ1-4	ASSDGPGQPNEKLF
few	TRBV18	TRBJ2-2	ASSQDRGVPGELF
many	TRBV12-3/TRBV12-4	TRBJ1-5	ASTLGTGERPQH
NA	TRBV7-2	TRBJ2-5	ASSLVAGREETQY
NA	TRBV28	TRBJ2-5	ASSSGREPQTQY
NA	TRBV4-3	TRBJ2-5	ASSQDRRGETQY
few	TRBV20-1	TRBJ2-1	SARDRLAVSSYNEQF
few	TRBV25-1	TRBJ1-1	ASKDRGRTEAF
NA	TRBV20-1	TRBJ2-2	SARVGVAFEAGELF
few	TRBV19	TRBJ2-4	ASSIMWGGRAKNIQY
many	TRBV10-3	TRBJ2-7	AIKGDRGAYEQY